The clone carrying this T cell receptor (beta chain) was seen only once. What it binds is not known. These data belong to a study of Siglec-9 on CD8 T cells in melanoma. Study-wide findings and caveats: An effector memory CD8+ subset marked by Siglec-9 reportedly appeared to gather in melanoma.

V shed 5 bases, J shed 6 bases, and the junction held 0 bases outside the gene matches. This CDR3 is built from 13 residues. The germline V gene encodes CDR1 SGHDN and CDR2 FVKESK. Generated by immunoSEQ multiplex PCR, the TCRdb table keeps only in-frame clones and is missing some. The table records more than 25,000 clones, about 80% of them present only once. The receptor was derived from a human donor in good health. Sequenced: Siglec-9- CD8+ T cells sorted from blood. The chain couples TRBV14 to TRBJ1-4, with 10 nucleotides matching TRBD1. This CDR3 is CASSGTGDEKLFF. In nucleotides, the CDR3 is TGTGCCAGCAGCGGGACAGGGGATGAAAAACTGTTTTTT.